This TCR beta chain was identified in a study of CD8 T cells in Susac syndrome (dated 2019 in TCRdb). For the wider study: The study used repertoire sequencing to test whether antigen drove CD8+ T cell activation and differentiation in Susac syndrome.

Here is what the overall study found, with its caveats: The study acknowledged that relatively few individuals were included in the TCR sequencing and HLA analysis.

A note on this clonotype: Its target antigen remains unknown. No much larger clonotype is one base removed from it; base qualities were not supplied.

RNA was extracted using the RNeasy kit, and roughly 0.45 to 1 ug of the RNA was reverse transcribed with random hexamers. The immunoSEQ multiplex PCR assay, covering 54 Vbeta and 13 Jbeta segments, was used to amplify TCR beta CDR3 regions. To correct PCR amplification bias, a synthetic template baseline was used for both primer optimization and computational correction. The authors' analysis ran thus. Only productive sequences were kept, with reads annotated to V, D and J genes according to IMGT and analyzed in immunoSEQ Analyzer. To calculate clonality, Shannon entropy was normalized by log2 of the number of productive unique sequences and then subtracted from one. Public and private clones were assessed among the 100 most prevalent clones of each patient and control. Clones were defined as Susac-specific if absent from the healthy and MS cohorts, from 900 to 1,200 published viral clones and from other ImmuneACCESS disease sequences. Using fastp trimming at Q25 and MiXCR clonotype assembly, TCRdb reanalyzed the public sequencing data and kept in-frame beta chains. All rows with the same CDR3 protein become a single entry with the most common DNA and genes. TCRdb, not the authors, supplied the V and J calls. This sample has roughly 120,000 distinct CDR3 sequences in its table, and around 94% of those were observed once. Of the sample, over 0.07% falls within the top ten clones.

Peripheral blood CD8+ and CD4+ T cells from healthy donors, Susac syndrome patients and multiple sclerosis patients were profiled using high-throughput TCR beta sequencing. Healthy donors were included as age- and sex-matched controls. CD8+ TEMRA cells were enriched by FACS, while bulk CD8+ and CD4+ T cells were purified by magnetic negative isolation. Blood was collected in EDTA tubes and processed within 24 hours, with PBMCs isolated through density gradient centrifugation. PBMCs intended for TCR sequencing were cryopreserved in liquid nitrogen and thawed later in a water bath at 37 degrees C. Purity of sorted or isolated CD4+, CD8+ and CD8+ TEMRA cells was at least 90%. The specimen sequenced was CD4+ T cells from PBMCs. The TCR originated in a human donor in good health.

The DNA sequence follows: TGTGCCAGCAGGGGGGCAGGGAACACCGGGGAGCTGTTTTTT. The resulting protein is CASRGAGNTGELFF. The chain links TRBV2 with TRBJ2-2, and TRBD1 may be the D gene, going by 6 matching bases. CDR1 SNHLY and CDR2 FYNNEI were looked up in the germline V gene. The V end loses 6 bases and the J end loses 1 base, and a stretch of 9 bases separates them. Spanning cysteine to phenylalanine, the CDR3 consists of 14 amino acids. The retained sequence is limited to the CDR3, 42 bases, with the frame set at the first base.